The 21 T cell receptor beta chains below come from one sample, sequenced in a study of cytomegalovirus exposure and HLA in healthy donors. The PCR made use of 60 Vbeta and 13 Jbeta primers. Some clones are missing from TCRdb's copy, which holds only in-frame ones; the method was immunoSEQ multiplex PCR. The sample shows approximately 150,000 clones, about 66% of them seen only once. The sequenced sample consisted of PBMCs. These TCRs come from a male donor in good health and CMV-seronegative.

The chain is built from TRBV5-1 and TRBJ2-2; perhaps TRBD1 as D (6 bases). Germline lookup yields CDR1 SGHRS and CDR2 YFSETQ. The CDR3 covers 15 residues. The V end was cut by 0 bases, the J end by 8 bases, with 14 bases between. CDR3 in DNA: TGCGCCAGCAGCTTGGATTTTGGGACAATGGGGGAGCTGTTTTTT. The encoded protein is CASSLDFGTMGELFF.

Points on this clone: Different DNA sequences within this sample yield the same CDR3. The chain employs TRBV29-1 and TRBJ1-1; possible D gene TRBD1, 6 bases. There are 13 residues in the CDR3. CDR1 and CDR2 (germline): SQVTM, ANQGSEA. The germline V and J ends were trimmed by 7 bases and 0 bases, with 12 bases remaining between them. The CDR3 sequence: CSGMGHLNTEAFF. CDR3 DNA: TGCAGCGGCATGGGACACTTGAACACTGAAGCTTTCTTT.

The J gene is TRBJ1-6, the V gene TRBV9, with 8 positions matching TRBD1. The CDR3 has 16 amino acids. The germline gives CDR1 SGDLS, CDR2 YYNGEE. The V and J ends lost 3 bases and 7 bases, in that order; junction bases with no gene match: 9. The CDR3 sequence is CASSAPPQGANSPLHF. In nucleotides, the CDR3 is TGTGCCAGCAGCGCCCCTCCCCAGGGGGCGAATTCACCCCTCCACTTT.

This clone showed up just a few times. The chain combines TRBV6-5 with TRBJ1-1; TRBD1 matches at 8 bases. The V and J ends lost 8 bases and 3 bases, in that order; junction bases with no gene match: 2. CDR1 and CDR2 (germline): MNHEY, SVGAGI. The CDR3 has 12 amino acids. The CDR3 region has the DNA TGTGCCAGCGCACAGGGGGACACTGAAGCTTTCTTT. Translated: CASAQGDTEAFF.

The V and J genes are TRBV6-6 and TRBJ2-7, with D maybe TRBD1 (6 bases). There are 14 residues in the CDR3. V lost 6 bases to trimming and J lost 3 bases, with 15 bases between them. The V gene's germline CDR1 is MNHNY and CDR2 SVGAGI (reference sequence). The CDR3, as DNA: TGTGCCAGCAGGGGTCAGGGGATCGGCTACGAGCAGTACTTC. It is translated as CASRGQGIGYEQYF.

This clone occurred a few times. The rearrangement joins TRBV4-1 to TRBJ2-7, with 10 bases fitting TRBD1. From germline, CDR1 is MGHRA and CDR2 YSYEKL. After removal of 5 bases from V and 0 bases from J, the junction contained 7 bases not matched to a gene. CDR3 length: 16 amino acids. The CDR3 loop is CASSDPGQGLSYEQYF. In nucleotides, the CDR3 is TGCGCCAGCAGCGATCCGGGACAGGGGCTCTCCTACGAGCAGTACTTC.

In the case of this clone: At one end the junction does not follow the germline gene, possibly because of a read error. The DNA of the CDR3 is TGTGCCGGCAGCCAGGTACTACGTCAGGGAAACTCGAATTCACCCCTCCACTTT. Translating it yields CAGSQVLRQGNSNSPLHF. This chain connects TRBV4-2 to TRBJ1-6, with D possibly being TRBD1 (5 bases). Germline V gene data show CDR1 as LGHNA and CDR2 as YNFKEQ. CDR3 size: 18 residues.

This clone was found a few times. The genes are TRBV5-4 and TRBJ2-7; D remains unclear. The V gene lost 2 bases and the J gene lost 3 bases, with 15 bases spanning the gap. CDR3 length: 15 residues. CDR1 and CDR2 (germline): SGHNT, YYREEE (reference sequence). The CDR3 loop is CASSLEGTPSYEQYF. CDR3 coding DNA: TGTGCCAGCAGCTTAGAAGGAACGCCTAGCTACGAGCAGTACTTC.

The gene calls are TRBV7-3 and TRBJ1-1; D remains ambiguous. Germline CDR1 and CDR2: SGHTA and FQGTGA. This CDR3 contains 14 residues. V dropped 5 bases and J dropped 7 bases, with 17 bases sitting between them. As DNA, the CDR3 is TGTGCCAGCAGCACTACCAGTGGAGCACATGAAGCTTTCTTT. This codes for CASSTTSGAHEAFF.

This chain connects TRBV18 to TRBJ2-3, with D unclear. With 3 bases removed from V and 7 bases from J, the gap between germline ends came to 11 bases. This CDR3 is 13 amino acids long. CDR1 and CDR2 from the germline V gene are KGHSH and LQKENI. The CDR3, as DNA: TGTGCCAGCTCACCCCCGAGCGAGAATACGCAGTATTTT. It yields the protein CASSPPSENTQYF.

V and J are TRBV6-6 and TRBJ2-7; 9 nucleotides line up with TRBD1. Trimming removed 0 bases from V and 3 bases from J; junction bases left unmatched: 6. CDR1 and CDR2 from the germline V gene are MNHNY and SVGAGI (reference sequence). The CDR3 runs 16 residues. CDR3: CASSYSGRDRVYEQYF. CDR3 DNA: TGTGCCAGCAGTTACTCGGGGCGGGACAGGGTCTACGAGCAGTACTTC.

CDR3 in amino acids: CASSLDVRGYTEAFF. CDR3 nucleotide sequence: TGTGCCAGCAGCTTAGATGTCAGGGGTTACACTGAAGCTTTCTTT. V usage is TRBV11-2 and J usage is TRBJ1-1; D possibly corresponds to TRBD1 (6 bases). The CDR3 totals 15 residues. The V end was cut by 0 bases, the J end by 3 bases, with 11 bases between. Germline-derived CDR1 and CDR2 are SGHAT and FQNNGV.

This clone was observed a few times. This chain links TRBV5-6 with TRBJ2-5; 7 bases map to TRBD1. The CDR3 length is 17 residues. The junction had 15 bases not matched to a gene; V was cut back by 5 bases and J by 2 bases. The germline CDR1 and CDR2 sequences are SGHDT and YYEEEE. The CDR3 is CASSSDRDYTLQETQYF. CDR3 DNA sequence: TGTGCCAGCAGTTCCGACAGGGATTACACCCTACAAGAGACCCAGTACTTC.

V is TRBV19 and J is TRBJ1-5, with TRBD1 as a possible D gene (6 bases). The germline V gene encodes CDR1 LNHDA and CDR2 SQIVND (reference sequence). The CDR3 has 15 amino acids. Trimming removed 6 bases from V and 3 bases from J, with 15 bases in between. CDR3 sequence: CASSQRRGANQPQHF. The CDR3, as DNA: TGTGCCAGTAGCCAAAGACGGGGGGCCAATCAGCCCCAGCATTTT.

The chain employs TRBV6-1 and TRBJ2-3; 10 bases agree with TRBD1. The CDR3 consists of 17 residues. V lost 1 base to trimming and J lost 0 bases; unmatched junction nucleotides: 4. CDR1 and CDR2 (germline): MNHNS, SASEGT. CDR3 DNA: TGTGCCAGCAGTGAAGACCGACAGGGGGCCAGCACAGATACGCAGTATTTT. Translated, it gives CASSEDRQGASTDTQYF.

The chain combines TRBV4-3 with TRBJ1-2; TRBD1 matches at 7 bases. The CDR3 extends over 13 amino acids. The V gene end was trimmed by 0 bases and the J gene end by 8 bases; junction bases not matched to a gene: 3. Germline values: CDR1 LGHNA, CDR2 YSLEER. This CDR3 reads CASSQDWGQGYTF. The DNA of the CDR3 is TGCGCCAGCAGCCAAGATTGGGGACAGGGCTACACCTTC.

This clone has a handful of counts. Because the CDR3's place on the DNA is in doubt, the DNA is left out and the CDR3 is given as listed by TCRdb. The rearrangement joins TRBV29-1 to TRBJ2-1; TRBD2 reflects the table's D call only, with no check against the DNA. Germline values: CDR1 SQVTM, CDR2 ANQGSEA. The CDR3 is 10 amino acids long, termini counted. This CDR3 is CSVARGSGVF.

This chain connects TRBV11-1 to TRBJ2-3; tentatively, D is TRBD2 (7 bases). V was shortened by 1 base and J by 6 bases, with 17 bases between the two germline ends. The CDR3 has 16 amino acids. Germline V gene sequence: CDR1 SGHAT, CDR2 FQDESV (reference sequence). The CDR3, as DNA: TGTGCCAGCAGCTTAGAGGCCGGGGGGCCTTTCGATACGCAGTATTTT. Translated, it gives CASSLEAGGPFDTQYF.

The chain carries TRBV15 and TRBJ2-7, with 8 bases identical to TRBD1. CDR1 is LNHNV, CDR2 YYDKDF, per germline (reference sequence). Losses at the gene ends were 1 base for V and 3 bases for J; bases not matched to a gene: 11. CDR3 length: 17 amino acids. Here the CDR3 reads CATSRAPRRGRFYEQYF. As DNA, the CDR3 is TGTGCCACCAGCAGAGCCCCCCGCAGGGGGCGATTCTACGAGCAGTACTTC. Combining the CDR3 with reference TRBV15 and TRBJ2-7 gives the whole variable domain DAMVIQNPRYQVTQFGKPVTLSCSQTLNHNVMYWYQQKSSQAPKLLFHYYDKDFNNEADTPDNFQSRRPNTSFCFLDIRSPGLGDTAMYLCATSRAPRRGRFYEQYFGPGTRLTVT.

The chain has TRBV7-9 and TRBJ2-4; 8 positions match TRBD1. The CDR3 length is 14 residues. CDR1 is SEHNR and CDR2 is FQNEAQ in the germline V gene (reference sequence). J lost 8 bases, V lost 5 bases, and 8 bases had no gene match. CDR3 protein: CASSPQGAADIQYF. The DNA of the CDR3 is TGTGCCAGCAGCCCTCAGGGGGCGGCGGACATTCAGTACTTC.

The rearrangement uses TRBV6-1 and TRBJ1-1; TRBD1 matches at 9 bases. Unmatched junction bases numbered 1, after V lost 5 bases and J lost 3 bases. The CDR3 is 13 residues long. Germline CDR1 and CDR2: MNHNS and SASEGT. The CDR3 protein is CASSRDRDTEAFF. As DNA, the CDR3 is TGTGCCAGCAGTAGGGACAGGGACACTGAAGCTTTCTTT.